The 3 T cell receptor beta chains in this list originate from one sample, sequenced in a study of blood T cell repertoires in COVID-19. TCRdb's copy holds only in-frame clones and misses some; the assay was immunoSEQ multiplex PCR. The data show around 300,000 clones, with around nine tenths seen just once and about 1.8% held by the top ten. Sequenced sample: PBMCs or T cells enriched from blood (not recorded which). These receptors originate from a woman aged 40 to 50 who had recovered from COVID-19.

The rearrangement uses TRBV7-3 and TRBJ2-1; 10 bases match TRBD2. CDR3 length: 15 amino acids. CDR1 and CDR2 (germline): SGHTA, FQGTGA. The junction had 1 base not matched to a gene; V was cut back by 4 bases and J by 1 base. CDR3: CASSYSGRSYNEQFF. The CDR3 nucleotides are TGTGCCAGCAGCTATAGCGGGAGGTCCTACAATGAGCAGTTCTTC.

The genes are TRBV7-2 and TRBJ2-3; D is unresolved. CDR1 and CDR2 from the germline V gene are SGHTA and FQGNSA. Trimming pared 1 base from V and 7 bases from J, leaving 12 bases between. The CDR3 has 14 residues. The CDR3 nucleotides read TGTGCCAGCAGCTTAGGCGGCTATCGCTATACGCAGTATTTT. Its translation: CASSLGGYRYTQYF. The variable domain in full, completed from reference TRBV7-2 and TRBJ2-3, reads GAGVSQSPSNKVTEKGKDVELRCDPISGHTALYWYRQSLGQGLEFLIYFQGNSAPDKSGLPSDRFSAERTGGSVSTLTIQRTQQEDSAVYLCASSLGGYRYTQYFGPGTRLTVL.

This chain links TRBV28 with TRBJ1-5, with no clear D. Germline V gene lookup returns CDR1 MDHEN and CDR2 SYDVKM. Trimming removed 6 bases at V and 0 bases at J, with 3 bases between. The CDR3 is made up of 12 amino acids. DNA for the CDR3: TGTGCCAGCAGCGTTAGCAATCAGCCCCAGCATTTT. This codes for CASSVSNQPQHF.